Listed below are T cell receptor beta chains from one sample, sequenced in a study of CD8+CD57+ T cells in acquired aplastic anemia. TCRdb reanalysed the reads using MiXCR and keeps one entry per CDR3 protein. The sample contains 200,000 or so distinct CDR3 sequences, around three fifths of which appear only once. Material: sorted CD4+, CD8+, or CD8+CD57+ T cells (not recorded which) from PBMCs. These receptors came from a human donor with severe aplastic anemia or a healthy control (not recorded which). Both conserved end residues are part of each CDR3. The order of the fields is V gene, J gene, clone size, CDR3 length, D gene, CDR3 protein, CDR3 DNA. A D gene is named only where the DNA matches it firmly. Size tells how often a clone was seen (once, few, many) or the class of an expanded clone, and some rows leave it out.

>TRBV7-3|TRBJ1-2|once|16|.
CASSFLEIRALCGYTF
TGTGCCAGCAGCTTTCTGGAGATCAGGGCCCTATGTGGCTACACCTTC
>TRBV5-1|TRBJ1-6|.|15|.
CASSLARVADSPLHF
TGCGCCAGCAGCTTGGCCAGGGTGGCGGATTCACCCCTCCACTTT
>TRBV7-9|TRBJ2-5|.|15|.
CASSQALGYQETQYF
TGTGCCAGCAGCCAAGCGTTGGGATACCAAGAGACCCAGTACTTC
>TRBV9|TRBJ2-7|.|12|.
CASSVGDTEQYF
TGTGCCAGCAGCGTAGGTGACACCGAGCAGTACTTC
>TRBV24-1|TRBJ1-2|few|17|TRBD1
CATSDLTGTGGNYGYTF
TGTGCCACCAGTGATTTGACAGGGACAGGGGGTAACTATGGCTACACCTTC
>TRBV19|TRBJ1-2|few|14|.
CASRSSGTNYGYTF
TGTGCCAGTAGAAGTTCAGGGACAAACTATGGCTACACCTTC
>TRBV7-9|TRBJ1-2|.|15|.
CASSLDPGINYGYTF
TGTGCCAGCAGCTTAGATCCGGGGATTAACTATGGCTACACCTTC
>TRBV7-9|TRBJ1-2|.|12|.
CASSLADYGYTF
TGTGCCAGCAGCTTAGCAGACTATGGCTACACCTTC
>TRBV11-2|TRBJ2-5|many|12|.
CASSPRRETQYF
TGTGCCAGCAGCCCCCGAAGGGAGACCCAGTACTTC
>TRBV10-3|TRBJ2-3|.|14|.
CAITAGATADTQYF
TGTGCCATCACTGCAGGGGCGACTGCAGATACGCAGTATTTT
>TRBV7-9|TRBJ1-6|.|16|.
CASSLALETANSPLHF
TGTGCCAGCAGCTTAGCGCTTGAGACAGCAAATTCACCCCTCCACTTT
>TRBV20-1|TRBJ1-1|.|15|TRBD1
CSASPSTGALTEAFF
TGCAGTGCTAGCCCAAGTACAGGGGCGCTCACTGAAGCTTTCTTT
>TRBV11-2|TRBJ2-5|.|12|.
CASSLEFETQYF
TGTGCCAGCAGCTTAGAATTCGAGACCCAGTACTTC
>TRBV19|TRBJ1-1|many|13|.
CASSPGGNTEAFF
TGTGCCAGTAGCCCTGGGGGGAACACTGAAGCTTTCTTT
>TRBV20-1|TRBJ2-7|.|16|TRBD2
CSAIARREGRAYEQYF
TGCAGTGCAATAGCGAGGCGGGAGGGCCGGGCCTACGAGCAGTACTTC
>TRBV20-1|TRBJ2-7|.|11|.
CSAGYSYEQYF
TGCAGTGCTGGGTACAGCTACGAGCAGTACTTC
>TRBV5-1|TRBJ1-2|once|16|TRBD1
CASSLAQGASNYGYTF
TGCGCCAGCAGCTTGGCACAGGGGGCGTCTAACTATGGCTACACCTTC
>TRBV12-3/TRBV12-4|TRBJ2-3|few|15|.
CASSSVDTSTDTQYF
TGTGCCAGCAGTTCGGTCGACACTAGCACAGATACGCAGTATTTT
>TRBV7-2|TRBJ2-7|.|16|TRBD2
CASSLGLAGGRGEQYF
TGTGCCAGCAGCTTAGGGCTAGCGGGGGGGCGGGGCGAGCAGTACTTC
>TRBV5-1|TRBJ1-5|many|15|.
CASSLAGDSNQPQHF
TGCGCCAGCAGCTTGGCAGGGGATAGCAATCAGCCCCAGCATTTT
>TRBV24-1|TRBJ2-3|once|17|.
CATSDPPGTKFADTQYF
TGTGCCACCAGTGACCCACCCGGGACAAAATTTGCAGATACGCAGTATTTT
>TRBV7-9|TRBJ2-7|few|13|.
CASSSLGAYEQYF
TGTGCCAGCAGCAGTCTGGGGGCCTACGAGCAGTACTTC
>TRBV7-6|TRBJ1-2|.|15|.
CASSLASGGAYGYTF
TGTGCCAGCAGCTTAGCGTCGGGGGGCGCGTATGGCTACACCTTC
>TRBV2|TRBJ2-1|.|13|TRBD1
CASSVGTGDEQFF
TGTGCCAGCAGTGTTGGGACAGGGGATGAGCAGTTCTTC
>TRBV25-1|TRBJ2-2|.|13|.
CASSAEERGELFF
TGTGCCAGCAGTGCGGAGGAGCGAGGGGAGCTGTTTTTT
>TRBV3-1|TRBJ2-2|once|16|.
CASSESSGREAEELFF
TGCGCCAGCAGTGAGTCCAGTGGCAGGGAGGCCGAGGAGCTGTTTTTT
>TRBV11-3|TRBJ2-1|.|16|TRBD1
CASSLDGTVLQSEQFF
TGTGCCAGCAGCTTAGACGGGACAGTTCTACAATCTGAGCAGTTCTTC
>TRBV20-1|TRBJ2-3|.|15|.
CSARDLGEITDTQYF
TGCAGTGCTAGAGATCTGGGGGAGATCACAGATACGCAGTATTTT
>TRBV20-1|TRBJ2-1|many|15|.
CSARDIRWGGREQFF
TGCAGTGCTAGAGATATCCGGTGGGGGGGCCGGGAGCAGTTCTTC
>TRBV20-1|TRBJ2-7|.|8|.
CSAGEQYF
TGCAGTGCTGGGGAGCAGTACTTC
>TRBV12-3/TRBV12-4|TRBJ2-7|.|14|TRBD1
CASTRGTGLHEQYF
TGTGCCAGCACCCGCGGGACAGGGTTGCACGAGCAGTACTTC
>TRBV7-9|TRBJ2-5|.|12|.
CASSSYGETQYF
TGCGCCAGCAGCTCCTACGGGGAGACCCAGTACTTC
>TRBV12-3/TRBV12-4|TRBJ1-1|.|12|.
CASSRGFAEAFF
TGTGCCAGCAGTAGAGGGTTCGCTGAAGCTTTCTTT
>TRBV29-1|TRBJ2-7|.|13|.
CSLEGEGVCEQYF
TGCAGCTTAGAGGGAGAGGGAGTCTGCGAGCAGTACTTC
>TRBV10-3|TRBJ2-1|.|18|.
CAISEYPGVSSPNNEQFF
TGTGCCATCAGTGAGTATCCGGGGGTTAGTAGCCCGAACAATGAGCAGTTCTTC
>TRBV15|TRBJ2-3|few|13|.
CATSRERTDTQYF
TGTGCCACCAGCAGAGAAAGAACAGATACGCAGTATTTT
>TRBV19|TRBJ1-2|once|15|.
CASRERHTKNYGYTF
TGTGCCAGTAGGGAACGTCACACGAAAAACTATGGCTACACCTTC
>TRBV2|TRBJ2-1|.|12|TRBD1
CASRGTGSEQFF
TGTGCCAGCAGGGGGACAGGGTCTGAGCAGTTCTTC
>TRBV7-2|TRBJ2-1|.|13|.
CASSLTRYNEQFF
TGTGCCAGCAGCTTGACACGGTACAATGAGCAGTTCTTC
>TRBV7-2|TRBJ2-7|.|16|TRBD2
CASSFTGLADKVEQYF
TGTGCCAGCAGCTTCACAGGACTAGCGGATAAGGTAGAGCAGTACTTC
>TRBV5-6|TRBJ1-2|many|13|TRBD1
CASSMTGVHGYTF
TGTGCCAGCAGCATGACAGGGGTTCATGGCTACACCTTC
>TRBV9|TRBJ2-2|few|13|.
CASSALTSGELFF
TGTGCCAGCAGCGCTTTAACGTCCGGGGAGCTGTTTTTT
>TRBV2|TRBJ2-5|.|15|.
CASSRTLPARETQYF
TGTGCCAGCAGTCGGACACTCCCGGCTCGAGAGACCCAGTACTTC
>TRBV7-9|TRBJ1-1|.|12|.
CANHPGDTEAFF
TGTGCCAACCACCCCGGGGACACTGAAGCTTTCTTT
>TRBV9|TRBJ1-3|.|21|TRBD1
CASSGWTGEDEQYKARNTIYF
TGCGCCAGCAGCGGATGGACAGGGGAGGACGAGCAGTATAAGGCCCGAAACACCATATATTTT
>TRBV6-5|TRBJ2-1|.|16|TRBD1
CASSYANRGQPNEQFF
TGTGCCAGCAGTTACGCTAACAGGGGGCAGCCGAATGAGCAGTTCTTC
>TRBV6-5|TRBJ2-7|few|15|TRBD2
CASSLELGLAYEQYF
TGTGCCAGCAGCTTAGAATTGGGACTAGCTTACGAGCAGTACTTC
>TRBV20-1|TRBJ2-5|.|15|.
CSALGRGRAQETQYF
TGCAGTGCCCTAGGCAGGGGGAGGGCCCAAGAGACCCAGTACTTC
>TRBV2|TRBJ2-5|.|15|.
CASNLRGGKEETQYF
TGTGCCAGCAACTTGAGGGGCGGGAAAGAGGAGACCCAGTACTTC
>TRBV5-4|TRBJ2-5|.|13|TRBD2
CASGLAGLETQYF
TGTGCCAGTGGACTAGCGGGGTTAGAGACCCAGTACTTC
>TRBV12-3/TRBV12-4|TRBJ2-3|few|15|TRBD2
CASSPGLDRTDTQYF
TGTGCCAGCAGTCCGGGACTAGACCGCACAGATACGCAGTATTTT
>TRBV20-1|TRBJ2-7|few|15|TRBD2
CSARHSSGRFGEQYF
TGCAGTGCTAGGCACTCTAGCGGGAGGTTCGGCGAGCAGTACTTC
>TRBV10-1|TRBJ2-7|.|14|TRBD1
CASSEQDRKHEQYF
TGCGCCAGCAGTGAGCAGGACAGGAAGCACGAGCAGTACTTC